This T cell receptor (beta chain) was sequenced for a study of graft-versus-host responses after intestinal transplantation. V was pared by 6 bases and J by 0 bases, with 14 bases between. In germline, CDR1 is SGHDN, CDR2 FVKESK. The CDR3 is 15 amino acids. TCRdb's table, derived via immunoSEQ multiplex PCR, lists solely in-frame clones and lacks some. Of under 40,000 clones listed, around 94% were seen once; the top ten hold approximately 0.8%. The sequence was collected from a human patient who received an intestinal transplant, so some T cells may come from the graft donor. The chain is built from TRBV14 and TRBJ2-5; possibly TRBD2 for D (6 bases). The starting material was PBMCs, obtained 16 days after intestinal transplant. CDR3 in DNA: TGTGCCAGCAGTCACAGGAGGGCCCACCAAGAGACCCAGTACTTC. This sequence encodes CASSHRRAHQETQYF.